The rows below give T cell receptor beta chains drawn from one sample of a study of cytomegalovirus exposure and HLA in healthy donors. This table comes from immunoSEQ multiplex PCR, and its TCRdb copy is limited to in-frame clones, with some not included. The table has approximately 150,000 clones, around 65% seen once. Sequencing used PBMCs. Source of these receptors: a woman in her twenties or thirties in good health and CMV-seropositive. The CDR3 runs from the conserved cysteine through the conserved F or W. The D gene is left open where the match is weak. The size of a clone is reported for some rows only, either as once, few or many, or as a class for expanded clones.

v_call	clone_size	j_call	d_call	cdr3_length	cdr3_aa	cdr3_nt
TRBV6-1	.	TRBJ1-5	.	14	CASGRGESSQPQHF	TGTGCCAGCGGTCGGGGGGAGAGTAGTCAGCCCCAGCATTTT
TRBV18	few	TRBJ2-2	.	16	CASSPTRGTVPGELFF	TGTGCCAGCTCACCAACGCGAGGAACGGTGCCCGGGGAGCTGTTTTTT
TRBV5-5	.	TRBJ1-3	.	15	CASTWTAYSGNTIYF	TGTGCCAGCACATGGACAGCATATTCTGGAAACACCATATATTTT
TRBV7-2	.	TRBJ1-2	TRBD1	12	CASSFDRAGYTF	TGTGCCAGCAGCTTCGACAGGGCTGGCTACACCTTC
TRBV11-2	once	TRBJ2-3	TRBD2	14	CASSPTSGTDTQYF	TGTGCCAGCAGCCCTACTAGCGGCACAGATACGCAGTATTTT
TRBV6-1	once	TRBJ2-5	.	14	CASSTGTFRETQYF	TGTGCCAGCAGTACTGGGACATTTAGGGAGACCCAGTACTTC
TRBV19	.	TRBJ1-1	TRBD1	14	CASGGDRWPPEAFF	TGTGCCAGTGGTGGGGACAGATGGCCCCCTGAAGCTTTCTTT
TRBV19	.	TRBJ1-2	.	13	CASREQGFYGYTF	TGTGCCAGTAGGGAACAGGGATTCTATGGCTACACCTTC
TRBV19	.	TRBJ1-5	TRBD1	14	CATNPGQGRQPQHF	TGTGCCACAAATCCGGGACAGGGGAGACAGCCCCAGCATTTT
TRBV6-6	few	TRBJ2-1	.	14	CASSYSRVYNEQFF	TGTGCCAGCAGTTATTCTAGAGTGTACAATGAGCAGTTCTTC
TRBV9	.	TRBJ2-1	TRBD2	16	CASSGGLAGGFNEQFF	TGTGCCAGCAGCGGGGGACTAGCGGGGGGTTTTAATGAGCAGTTCTTC
TRBV7-6	.	TRBJ1-4	.	14	CASSLKTGNEKLFF	TGTGCCAGCAGCTTAAAAACGGGGAATGAAAAACTGTTTTTT
TRBV28	few	TRBJ2-4	.	14	CASTRGVSKNIQYF	TGTGCCAGCACCAGGGGGGTATCCAAAAACATTCAGTACTTC
TRBV2	once	TRBJ1-6	TRBD1	16	CASSENRDSLYSPLHF	TGTGCCAGCAGTGAAAATAGGGACAGCCTCTATTCACCCCTCCACTTT
TRBV18	once	TRBJ2-5	TRBD2	14	CASSPRTSRETQYF	TGTGCCAGCTCACCCCGGACTAGCCGGGAGACCCAGTACTTC
TRBV9	.	TRBJ1-5	.	15	CASSTGGYSNQPQHF	TGTGCCAGCAGCACCGGGGGGTATAGCAATCAGCCCCAGCATTTT
TRBV6-5	.	TRBJ2-1	TRBD1	15	CASRKTGTGWDEQFF	TGTGCCAGCAGAAAAACCGGGACAGGGTGGGATGAGCAGTTCTTC
TRBV4-2	.	TRBJ2-3	TRBD2	17	CASSQDQASGYTDTQYF	TGTGCCAGCAGCCAAGATCAAGCTAGCGGGTACACAGATACGCAGTATTTT
TRBV5-1	.	TRBJ1-4	.	16	CASSLRGTTTNEKLFF	TGCGCCAGCAGCTTAAGGGGGACAACTACTAATGAAAAACTGTTTTTT
TRBV6-5	.	TRBJ2-2	.	14	CASSYDYFTGELFF	TGTGCCAGCAGTTACGACTATTTCACCGGGGAGCTGTTTTTT
TRBV1	.	TRBJ1-5	.	17	CTSSPTCGGEGDQPQHF	TGCACCAGCAGCCCAACGTGCGGGGGGGAGGGTGATCAGCCCCAGCATTTT
TRBV28	.	TRBJ2-6	.	14	CASSGGGGANVLTF	TGTGCCAGCAGTGGAGGCGGTGGGGCCAACGTCCTGACTTTC
TRBV6-5	.	TRBJ2-5	.	13	CASSGQIQETQYF	TGTGCCAGCAGCGGACAAATCCAAGAGACCCAGTACTTC
TRBV4-1	.	TRBJ1-4	.	16	CASSQGLDRINEKLFF	TGCGCCAGCAGCCAAGGTCTGGACAGAATTAATGAAAAACTGTTTTTT
TRBV12-5	.	TRBJ1-1	TRBD1	16	CASVPGMGQGGTEAFF	TGTGCTAGTGTTCCGGGGATGGGACAGGGGGGAACTGAAGCTTTCTTT
TRBV28	.	TRBJ2-7	.	16	CASTPAGGLSSYEQYF	TGTGCCAGCACTCCCGCTGGAGGCTTAAGCTCCTACGAGCAGTACTTC